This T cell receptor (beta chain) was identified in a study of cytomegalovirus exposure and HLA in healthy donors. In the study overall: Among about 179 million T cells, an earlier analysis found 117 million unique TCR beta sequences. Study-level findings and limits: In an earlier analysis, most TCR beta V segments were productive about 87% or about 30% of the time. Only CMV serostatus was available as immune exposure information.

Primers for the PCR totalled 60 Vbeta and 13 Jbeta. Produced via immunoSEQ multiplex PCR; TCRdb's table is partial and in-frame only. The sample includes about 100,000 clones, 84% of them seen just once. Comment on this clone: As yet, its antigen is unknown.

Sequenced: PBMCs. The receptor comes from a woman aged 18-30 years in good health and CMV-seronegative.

CDR3 coding DNA: TGTGCCAGCAGGGCCCTGGGACACCCTCCCTACGAGCAGTACTTC. This gives the protein CASRALGHPPYEQYF. This rearrangement joins TRBV28 to TRBJ2-7; D may be TRBD1 (6 bases). Per the germline V gene, CDR1 is MDHEN and CDR2 is SYDVKM. The length of the CDR3 is 15 residues. Between the trimmed V and J ends, which lost 6 bases and 2 bases, there was a span of 17 bases.